The present TCR beta chain was sequenced within a study of regulatory T cells. A word on this clone: Its specificity is not known.

Amplification used 52 TRBV primers and 13 TRBJ primers. Produced via immunoSEQ multiplex PCR; TCRdb's table is partial and in-frame only. The sample consists of tens of thousands of clones, about 88% of them appearing once. Germline loops: CDR1 LNHDA, CDR2 SQIVND (reference sequence). This CDR3 region has 15 residues. The V gene lost 1 base and the J gene lost 2 bases, with 9 bases spanning the gap. At testing, patients were 2 to 39 years old, with reduced naive and increased memory T-cell proportions. Regulatory (CD25-high CD127-low) and conventional (CD25-low CD127-high) CD4+ T cells were sorted separately. Regarding the study as a whole: Regulatory T cells showed the strongest V-J pair restriction and V/J gene skewing among patient repertoires. Hydrophobic residues at CDR3 positions 6 and 7 were enriched in conventional CD4+ T cells of CD3G-deficient patients.

The chain carries TRBV19 and TRBJ1-5; D might be TRBD1 (5 bases). The specimen was conventional CD4+ T cells sorted from blood. The sequence came from a child younger than 18 with CD3G deficiency. The CDR3 loop reads CASSIGGAGNQPQHF. The DNA for the CDR3 is TGTGCCAGTAGTATAGGAGGGGCAGGCAATCAGCCCCAGCATTTT.